This entry concerns a single T cell receptor beta chain. Its target is not known. The V gene's germline CDR1 is LGHNT and CDR2 FRNRAP. The CDR3 is 13 residues long. The V and J ends lost 2 bases and 0 bases respectively, with 2 bases between them. Half of the eight donors gave about 0.45-1 mL blood during surgery. No fixed cell number was used; all available blood leukocytes supplied DNA. The protocol was immunoSEQ multiplex PCR, while the TCRdb copy is restricted to in-frame clones and leaves out a portion. The table lists some 46,000 clones, approximately 95% of them singletons. This entry comes from a study of human thymus T cells. Study-wide points: It looked as if thymic and blood repertoires used V and J genes in a biased way.

The chain employs TRBV12-5 and TRBJ2-1; no clear D gene. This receptor was obtained from a girl under two years old with a congenital heart defect but otherwise immunologically healthy. The sequenced sample consisted of blood. The CDR3 DNA follows: TGTGCTAGTGGTTTGACCTCCTACAATGAGCAGTTCTTC. It is translated as CASGLTSYNEQFF.